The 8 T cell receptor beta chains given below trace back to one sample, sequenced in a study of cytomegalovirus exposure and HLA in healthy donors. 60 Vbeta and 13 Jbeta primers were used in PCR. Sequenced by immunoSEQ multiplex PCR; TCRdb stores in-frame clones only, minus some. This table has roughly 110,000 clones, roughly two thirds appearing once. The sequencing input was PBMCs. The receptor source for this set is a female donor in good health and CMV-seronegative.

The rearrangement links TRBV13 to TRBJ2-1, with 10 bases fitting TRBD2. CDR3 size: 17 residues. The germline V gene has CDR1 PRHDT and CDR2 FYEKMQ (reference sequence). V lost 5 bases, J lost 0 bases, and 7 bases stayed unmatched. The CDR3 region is CASSRLAGKSSYNEQFF. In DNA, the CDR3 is TGTGCCAGCAGCCGACTAGCGGGCAAGAGCTCCTACAATGAGCAGTTCTTC.

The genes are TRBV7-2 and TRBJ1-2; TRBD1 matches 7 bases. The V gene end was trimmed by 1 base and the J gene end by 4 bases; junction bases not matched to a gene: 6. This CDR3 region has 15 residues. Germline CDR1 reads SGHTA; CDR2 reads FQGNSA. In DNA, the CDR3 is TGTGCCAGCAGCTTAGAAAGCAGGGGGGCCTATGGCTACACCTTC. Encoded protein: CASSLESRGAYGYTF.

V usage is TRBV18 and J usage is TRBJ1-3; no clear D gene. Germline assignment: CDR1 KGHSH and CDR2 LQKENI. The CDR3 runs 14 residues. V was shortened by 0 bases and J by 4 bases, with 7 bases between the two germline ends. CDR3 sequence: CASSPPLLGNTIYF. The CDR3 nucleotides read TGTGCCAGCTCACCACCCCTACTCGGAAACACCATATATTTT.

CDR3: CASSLSQVTNEQYF. The CDR3, as DNA: TGTGCCAGCAGTTTATCCCAAGTGACAAACGAGCAGTACTTC. The J gene is TRBJ2-7, the V gene TRBV27; D is unresolved. Trimming cost V 0 bases and J 5 bases, with 11 bases left between them. The CDR3 covers 14 residues. Germline CDR1 MNHEY, CDR2 SMNVEV (reference sequence).

CDR3 region: CATSRDPGEYTEAFF. CDR3 nucleotides: TGTGCCACCAGCAGAGATCCCGGGGAATACACTGAAGCTTTCTTT. J is TRBJ1-1 and V is TRBV15; D is ambiguous. CDR3 length: 15 residues. V shed 0 bases and J shed 3 bases, with 11 bases lying between them. Germline CDR1 LNHNV, CDR2 YYDKDF (reference sequence).

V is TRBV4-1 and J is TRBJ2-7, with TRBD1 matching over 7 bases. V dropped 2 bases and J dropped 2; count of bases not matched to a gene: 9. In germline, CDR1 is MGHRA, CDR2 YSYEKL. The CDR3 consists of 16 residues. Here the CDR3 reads CASSQSGQSRPYEQYF. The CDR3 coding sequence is TGCGCCAGCAGCCAATCGGGACAGTCGCGCCCCTACGAGCAGTACTTC.

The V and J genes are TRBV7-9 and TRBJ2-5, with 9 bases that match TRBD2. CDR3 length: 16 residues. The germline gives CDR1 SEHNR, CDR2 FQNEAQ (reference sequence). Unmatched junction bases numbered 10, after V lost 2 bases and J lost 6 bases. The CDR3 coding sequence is TGTGCCAGCAGCTTAATGGTGCCTAGCGGGACCCAGACCCAGTACTTC. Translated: CASSLMVPSGTQTQYF.

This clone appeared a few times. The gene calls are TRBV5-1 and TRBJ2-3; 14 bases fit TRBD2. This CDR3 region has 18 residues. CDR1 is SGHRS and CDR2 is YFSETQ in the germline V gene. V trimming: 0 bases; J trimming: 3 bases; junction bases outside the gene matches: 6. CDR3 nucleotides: TGCGCCAGCAGCTTGGGGCGACTAGCGGGAGGGCCGACAGATACGCAGTATTTT. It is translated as CASSLGRLAGGPTDTQYF. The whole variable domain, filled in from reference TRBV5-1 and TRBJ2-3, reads KAGVTQTPRYLIKTRGQQVTLSCSPISGHRSVSWYQQTPGQGLQFLFEYFSETQRNKGNFPGRFSGRQFSNSRSEMNVSTLELGDSALYLCASSLGRLAGGPTDTQYFGPGTRLTVL.